This TCR beta chain was identified in a study of CD8 T cells in ankylosing spondylitis. Turning to this clonotype: Antigen: not known.

Whole-study findings and limits: Apparently characteristic of ankylosing spondylitis blood was a TCR beta motif (under ten highly homologous variants). CD8+ disease-linked clones were present at relatively low frequencies in blood. Some of these motif variants have turned up before, in reports on reactive arthritis synovial fluid and blood.

MiXCR, applied by TCRdb to the 5' RACE reads, yields one record per CDR3 protein. Counted here are approximately 240,000 distinct CDR3 sequences, under 30% occurring once; the ten biggest clones make up 0.6% to 0.75%. V was pared by 0 bases and J by 2 bases, with 9 bases between. The CDR3 has 15 residues. CDR1 and CDR2 from the germline V gene are SGHKS and YYEKEE (reference sequence). The sequence was obtained from a male donor with ankylosing spondylitis or in good health (not recorded which). V gene TRBV5-5 combines with J gene TRBJ2-1; D may be TRBD2 (5 bases). The sequencing sample was made of blood, either unsorted or a sorted T cell fraction (not recorded which). CDR3 DNA sequence: TGTGCCAGCAGCTTGGTGCCGGGGACCTACAATGAGCAGTTCTTC. As protein: CASSLVPGTYNEQFF.